This TCR beta chain was found in a study of CD8 T cells in ankylosing spondylitis. On this clonotype itself: What it binds is not known.

Between the trimmed V and J ends, which lost 0 bases and 0 bases, there was a span of 5 bases. The CDR3 runs to 14 residues. Per the germline V gene, CDR1 is DFQATT and CDR2 is SNEGSKA (reference sequence). TCRdb re-called the 5' RACE reads with MiXCR, one entry per CDR3 protein. This sample carries hundreds of thousands of distinct CDR3 sequences, approximately 12% of them seen once, and the ten largest clones take 0.51%. Study-wide results and caveats: Significantly higher representation of disease-linked clones was reported for matched ankylosing spondylitis synovial fluid. It appeared that ankylosing spondylitis blood was characterized by a TCR beta motif of under ten highly homologous variants.

The chain carries TRBV20-1 and TRBJ1-4; no clear D. Sequencing was done on a sample of blood, either unsorted or a sorted T cell fraction (not recorded which). This sequence was found in a male donor with ankylosing spondylitis. Here the CDR3 reads CSARDFTTNEKLFF. DNA for the CDR3: TGCAGTGCTAGAGATTTCACAACTAATGAAAAACTGTTTTTT.